One and the same sample provided the 16 T cell receptor beta chains below, sequenced in a study of T cell responses to AZD1222 COVID-19 vaccine. Only in-frame clones appear in the TCRdb table, and some are missing; sequencing was by immunoSEQ multiplex PCR. This table has 130,000 to 150,000 clones, over 80% appearing once. Sequencing was performed on peripheral blood, taken on day 0 of MenACWY control vaccination. Receptor source: an adult in good health.

This rearrangement joins TRBV28 to TRBJ2-3, with D possibly being TRBD1 or TRBD2 (5 bases each). Germline assignment: CDR1 MDHEN and CDR2 SYDVKM. Trimming removed 3 bases at V and 5 bases at J, with 18 bases between. The CDR3 spans 16 residues. CDR3 in DNA: TGTGCCAGCAGTTTTCTGGGACCCGGAGACGTAGATACGCAGTATTTT. This sequence encodes CASSFLGPGDVDTQYF.

In this sample, this clone turned up once. The chain uses TRBV19 and TRBJ1-4; tentatively, D is TRBD1 (5 bases). The germline gives CDR1 LNHDA, CDR2 SQIVND (reference sequence). This CDR3 comprises 14 residues. Trimming took 3 bases from V and 5 from J, leaving 10 bases between them. Written as DNA, the CDR3 is TGTGCCAGTAGTATCGGGACCTTGAATGAAAAACTGTTTTTT. As protein: CASSIGTLNEKLFF.

This rearrangement joins TRBV5-4 to TRBJ2-2; 16 bases match TRBD2. V trimming: 2 bases; J trimming: 6 bases; junction bases outside the gene matches: 1. The CDR3 is 16 residues long. Germline values: CDR1 SGHNT, CDR2 YYREEE (reference sequence). CDR3 region: CASSLGTSGRAGELFF. DNA for the CDR3: TGTGCCAGCAGCTTAGGGACTAGCGGGAGGGCCGGGGAGCTGTTTTTT.

The chain recombines TRBV7-6 with TRBJ1-1; tentatively, D is TRBD1 (5 bases). This CDR3 spans 15 amino acids. Between the trimmed V and J ends, which lost 5 bases and 0 bases, there was a span of 13 bases. CDR1 is SGHVS and CDR2 is FNYEAQ in the germline V gene. The CDR3 protein is CASSGDQGVNTEAFF. CDR3 bases: TGTGCCAGCAGCGGAGATCAGGGCGTGAACACTGAAGCTTTCTTT.

This clone occurred once. The chain combines TRBV14 with TRBJ2-1; 15 nucleotides agree with TRBD2. With V trimmed by 8 bases and J by 4 bases, 9 bases remained unmatched. The CDR3 contains 17 residues. In germline, CDR1 is SGHDN, CDR2 FVKESK. The DNA for the CDR3 is TGTGCCAGCGAAGGGGGGACTAGCGGGAGGAAGTACAATGAGCAGTTCTTC. Translation: CASEGGTSGRKYNEQFF. Full variable domain (outside the CDR3, taken from reference TRBV14 and TRBJ2-1): EAGVTQFPSHSVIEKGQTVTLRCDPISGHDNLYWYRRVMGKEIKFLLHFVKESKQDESGMPNNRFLAERTGGTYSTLKVQPAELEDSGVYFCASEGGTSGRKYNEQFFGPGTRLTVL.

V is TRBV4-2 and J is TRBJ1-2; no definite D call. V shed 2 bases and J shed 0 bases, with 7 bases lying between them. Germline CDR1 and CDR2: LGHNA and YNFKEQ. There are 14 residues in the CDR3. Here the CDR3 reads CASSQYSSNYGYTF. The CDR3 bases are TGTGCCAGCAGCCAATACTCTTCTAACTATGGCTACACCTTC.

The rearrangement uses TRBV3-1 (or the pseudogene TRBV3-2) and TRBJ1-5; the match to TRBD1 covers 8 bases. CDR1 and CDR2 from the germline V gene are LGHDT and YNNKEL (reference sequence). The V segment lost 3 bases and the J segment 1 base; nucleotides outside the gene matches: 2. The CDR3 sequence is 15 residues long. For the CDR3, the DNA is TGTGCCAGCAGCCAGAGGACAGGGAGCAATCAGCCCCAGCATTTT. As protein: CASSQRTGSNQPQHF.

The chain carries TRBV6-2 or TRBV6-3 and TRBJ2-3, with no clear D. The CDR3 extends over 15 amino acids. The germline CDR1 and CDR2 sequences are MNHEY and SVGEGT. Trimming cost V 2 bases and J 1 base, with 10 bases left between them. The CDR3 sequence is CASSYPEIRTDTQYF. The DNA for the CDR3 is TGTGCCAGCAGTTACCCGGAAATCCGCACAGATACGCAGTATTTT.

The V call is TRBV7-2, the J call TRBJ1-1, with D maybe TRBD1 (6 bases). Per the germline V gene, CDR1 is SGHTA and CDR2 is FQGNSA. Trimming took off 1 base at V and 8 bases at J, with 8 bases between the two ends. There are 12 residues in the CDR3. DNA of the CDR3: TGTGCCAGCAGCTTAGTAGGGGGGGAAGCTTTCTTT. It is translated as CASSLVGGEAFF.

The chain is built from TRBV28 and TRBJ2-7, with D possibly called TRBD1 or TRBD2 (5 bases each). Germline CDR1 and CDR2: MDHEN and SYDVKM. The CDR3 runs 15 residues. The V end was cut by 7 bases, the J end by 2 bases, with 18 bases between. CDR3 bases: TGTGCCAGCACTCGACCCCGGGACGTAACCTACGAGCAGTACTTC. Translation: CASTRPRDVTYEQYF.

The rearrangement uses TRBV5-6 and TRBJ2-2, with TRBD1 as a possible D gene (6 bases). Deletions cut 0 bases from V and 5 bases from J, with 17 bases between. The CDR3 is made up of 17 amino acids. From germline, CDR1 is SGHDT and CDR2 YYEEEE. The CDR3 here is CASSLVSRGRYTGELFF. The CDR3 DNA reads as TGTGCCAGCAGCTTGGTTTCCAGGGGTCGATATACCGGGGAGCTGTTTTTT.

This clone was picked up one time. The junction departs from the called germline gene at one end, perhaps through a read error. J is TRBJ2-2 and V is TRBV7-7, with TRBD2 identical over 10 bases. The CDR3 contains 17 residues. CDR1 is SSHAT, CDR2 FNYEAQ, per germline (reference sequence). The CDR3 bases are TGTGCTAGCAGCTTAGGTAGGACTAGCGGAAACACCGGGGAGCTGTTTTTT. This codes for CASSLGRTSGNTGELFF.

V is TRBV3-1 (or the pseudogene TRBV3-2) and J is TRBJ2-2; the D is unclear. The germline V gene has CDR1 LGHDT and CDR2 YNNKEL (reference sequence). Trimming stripped 4 bases from V and 5 bases from J, with 14 bases between. The CDR3 runs to 15 residues. Here the CDR3 DNA reads TGTGCCAGCAGCCGGGTCCGCCTTAGTACCGGGGAGCTGTTTTTT. Translation: CASSRVRLSTGELFF.

The rearrangement joins TRBV27 to TRBJ2-5; the match to TRBD2 covers 12 bases. The CDR3 totals 15 residues. V gave up 7 bases and J gave up 1 base; unmatched junction bases: 4. Per the germline V gene, CDR1 is MNHEY and CDR2 is SMNVEV (reference sequence). CDR3 coding DNA: TGTGCCAGCACCCGACTAGCGGGGGCCCAAGAGACCCAGTACTTC. Residues: CASTRLAGAQETQYF.

In this sample, this clone turned up once. The chain links TRBV3-1 (or the pseudogene TRBV3-2) to TRBJ1-5; D is undetermined. With 0 bases removed from V and 4 bases from J, the gap between germline ends came to 10 bases. The CDR3 spans 15 residues. Germline values: CDR1 LGHDT, CDR2 YNNKEL (reference sequence). CDR3 coding DNA: TGTGCCAGCAGCCAAGAGTACAGTGGGAATCAGCCCCAGCATTTT. Protein product: CASSQEYSGNQPQHF.

V usage is TRBV6-5 and J usage is TRBJ1-4; perhaps TRBD1 as D (5 bases). V lost 11 bases and J 8 bases, leaving 18 bases between the germline ends. The CDR3 sequence is 13 residues long. The germline CDR1 and CDR2 sequences are MNHEY and SVGAGI. The CDR3 spells CAGTRTTGEKLFF. The CDR3 nucleotides read TGTGCCGGCACCCGGACAACTGGAGAAAAACTGTTTTTT.